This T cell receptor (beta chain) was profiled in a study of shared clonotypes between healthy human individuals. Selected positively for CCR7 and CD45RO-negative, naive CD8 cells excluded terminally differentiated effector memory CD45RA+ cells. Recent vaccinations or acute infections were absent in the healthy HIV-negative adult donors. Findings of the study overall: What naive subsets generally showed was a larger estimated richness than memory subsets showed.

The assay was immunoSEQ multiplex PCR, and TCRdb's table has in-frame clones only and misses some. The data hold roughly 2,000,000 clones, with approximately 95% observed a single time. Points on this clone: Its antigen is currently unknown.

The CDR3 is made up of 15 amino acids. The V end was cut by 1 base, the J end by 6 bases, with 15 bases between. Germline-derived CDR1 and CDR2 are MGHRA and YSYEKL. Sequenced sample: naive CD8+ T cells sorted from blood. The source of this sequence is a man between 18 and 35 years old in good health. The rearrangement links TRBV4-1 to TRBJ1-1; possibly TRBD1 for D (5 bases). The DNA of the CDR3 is TGCGCCAGCAGCCAAGGGCAGGGTCTCAGCGCTGAAGCTTTCTTT. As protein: CASSQGQGLSAEAFF.